This T cell receptor beta chain derives from a study of T-cell memory formation after mild COVID-19. Study-level findings and limits: Those CD4+ clones that contracted were mainly in CM and EM (CD8+ ones in EMRA).

In TCRdb, the 5' RACE reads were re-called with MiXCR into one record per CDR3 protein. The sample holds roughly 190,000 distinct CDR3 sequences, 10% seen once. Germline lookup yields CDR1 SGHTA and CDR2 FQGNSA. Trimming removed 1 base at V and 6 bases at J, with 4 bases between. The CDR3 runs to 12 residues. This clonotype was seen many times. The target antigen is unknown. The rearrangement joins TRBV7-2 to TRBJ1-5; D ambiguous. The clonotype comes from a man between 18 and 29 years old who had mild COVID-19 (a few samples of this study predate the infection). Cell type and time point are not known. Sequencing used PBMCs or a T cell subset sorted from them (not recorded which). The CDR3 loop reads CASSLVGQPQHF. For the CDR3, the DNA is TGTGCCAGCAGCTTAGTAGGTCAGCCCCAGCATTTT.